This is a list of T cell receptor beta chains from one sample in a study of shared clonotypes between healthy human individuals. Method: immunoSEQ multiplex PCR; TCRdb's copy keeps in-frame clones and lacks some. The sample lists 1.6 million or so clones, around 98.5% occurring once. The sample comprised naive CD4+ T cells sorted from blood. These TCRs come from a man aged 25-40 years in good health. The CDR3 runs from the conserved cysteine through the conserved F or W. The order of the fields is D gene, clone size, J gene, V gene, CDR3 protein, CDR3 DNA. The D gene is left open where the match is weak. Rows may omit the clone size; those that give it use once, few, many or a size class.

D gene: NA; clone size: NA; J gene: TRBJ1-2; V gene: TRBV28; CDR3 protein: CASSFPTRLNYGYTF; CDR3 DNA: TGTGCCAGCAGTTTCCCCACAAGGCTAAACTATGGCTACACCTTC
D gene: NA; clone size: NA; J gene: TRBJ2-3; V gene: TRBV11-2; CDR3 protein: CASRLVRGSDTQYF; CDR3 DNA: TGTGCCAGCAGACTAGTCAGGGGATCAGATACGCAGTATTTT
D gene: TRBD2; clone size: NA; J gene: TRBJ2-7; V gene: TRBV6-5; CDR3 protein: CASGPSAGVKDEQYF; CDR3 DNA: TGTGCCAGCGGCCCATCGGCGGGAGTTAAGGACGAGCAGTACTTC
D gene: NA; clone size: NA; J gene: TRBJ1-4; V gene: TRBV9; CDR3 protein: CASSVSGHEKLFF; CDR3 DNA: TGTGCCAGCAGCGTATCAGGGCATGAAAAACTGTTTTTT
D gene: NA; clone size: NA; J gene: TRBJ1-4; V gene: TRBV7-9; CDR3 protein: CASSSSRAREKLFF; CDR3 DNA: TGTGCCAGCAGCTCGAGCCGGGCACGTGAAAAACTGTTTTTT
D gene: NA; clone size: NA; J gene: TRBJ2-1; V gene: TRBV6-5; CDR3 protein: CASSYRVRAVDEQFF; CDR3 DNA: TGTGCCAGCAGTTATAGGGTGAGGGCGGTGGATGAGCAGTTCTTC
D gene: NA; clone size: once; J gene: TRBJ2-5; V gene: TRBV5-6; CDR3 protein: CASSPLHQETQYF; CDR3 DNA: TGTGCCAGCAGCCCCCTCCATCAAGAGACCCAGTACTTC
D gene: TRBD1; clone size: NA; J gene: TRBJ2-7; V gene: TRBV6-6; CDR3 protein: CASSSSRGHEQYF; CDR3 DNA: TGTGCCAGCAGTTCCTCCAGGGGGCACGAGCAGTACTTC
D gene: NA; clone size: NA; J gene: TRBJ1-3; V gene: TRBV27; CDR3 protein: CASSITSDGRDTIYF; CDR3 DNA: TGTGCCAGCAGTATAACCTCGGACGGCAGGGACACCATATATTTT
D gene: TRBD2; clone size: NA; J gene: TRBJ2-2; V gene: TRBV27; CDR3 protein: CASSLSRLAGVVGELFF; CDR3 DNA: TGTGCCAGCAGTTTATCAAGACTAGCGGGAGTGGTCGGGGAGCTGTTTTTT
D gene: TRBD2; clone size: NA; J gene: TRBJ2-7; V gene: TRBV5-1; CDR3 protein: CASSRGLAGDSYEQYF; CDR3 DNA: TGCGCCAGCAGCCGGGGACTAGCGGGAGATTCCTACGAGCAGTACTTC
D gene: NA; clone size: NA; J gene: TRBJ1-1; V gene: TRBV6-6; CDR3 protein: CASILDPAAEAFF; CDR3 DNA: TGTGCCAGCATCCTCGACCCGGCGGCTGAAGCTTTCTTT
D gene: TRBD1; clone size: NA; J gene: TRBJ2-7; V gene: TRBV5-5; CDR3 protein: CASSQGTVGYEQYF; CDR3 DNA: TGTGCCAGCAGTCAAGGGACAGTTGGCTACGAGCAGTACTTC
D gene: NA; clone size: NA; J gene: TRBJ2-5; V gene: TRBV2; CDR3 protein: CASSEGLASQRAQYF; CDR3 DNA: TGTGCCAGCAGTGAAGGGCTAGCCTCACAGAGGGCCCAGTACTTC
D gene: NA; clone size: NA; J gene: TRBJ1-5; V gene: TRBV10-2; CDR3 protein: CASSETGGSNQPQHF; CDR3 DNA: TGCGCCAGCAGTGAGACAGGCGGTAGCAATCAGCCCCAGCATTTT
D gene: TRBD1; clone size: NA; J gene: TRBJ2-7; V gene: TRBV10-1; CDR3 protein: CASGQDLYEQYF; CDR3 DNA: TGCGCCAGCGGACAGGACTTGTACGAGCAGTACTTC
D gene: NA; clone size: NA; J gene: TRBJ2-3; V gene: TRBV6-5; CDR3 protein: CASRAAGATDTQYF; CDR3 DNA: TGTGCCAGCCGCGCCGCAGGAGCCACAGATACGCAGTATTTT
D gene: NA; clone size: NA; J gene: TRBJ2-3; V gene: TRBV7-8; CDR3 protein: CASSWRDGWRDTQYF; CDR3 DNA: TGTGCCAGCAGCTGGAGGGACGGTTGGCGGGATACGCAGTATTTT
D gene: NA; clone size: once; J gene: TRBJ2-7; V gene: TRBV5-8; CDR3 protein: CASSPGRAANYEQYF; CDR3 DNA: TGTGCCAGCAGCCCCGGTCGAGCGGCCAACTACGAGCAGTACTTC
D gene: NA; clone size: once; J gene: TRBJ1-3; V gene: TRBV28; CDR3 protein: CASSLGTVSGNTIYF; CDR3 DNA: TGTGCCAGCAGTTTAGGGACGGTCTCTGGAAACACCATATATTTT
D gene: NA; clone size: NA; J gene: TRBJ2-7; V gene: TRBV5-4; CDR3 protein: CASSFTSYEQYF; CDR3 DNA: TGTGCCAGCAGCTTTACGAGCTACGAGCAGTACTTC
D gene: NA; clone size: NA; J gene: TRBJ2-3; V gene: TRBV6-6; CDR3 protein: CASSYRAASGTDTQYF; CDR3 DNA: TGTGCCAGCAGTTATCGGGCAGCATCAGGCACAGATACGCAGTATTTT
D gene: TRBD1; clone size: NA; J gene: TRBJ1-4; V gene: TRBV28; CDR3 protein: CASSPRTGREKLFF; CDR3 DNA: TGTGCCAGCAGTCCACGGACAGGGAGGGAAAAACTGTTTTTT
D gene: NA; clone size: NA; J gene: TRBJ2-2; V gene: TRBV29-1; CDR3 protein: CSGQKQANTGELFF; CDR3 DNA: TGCAGCGGTCAAAAACAGGCGAACACCGGGGAGCTGTTTTTT
D gene: NA; clone size: NA; J gene: TRBJ2-7; V gene: TRBV5-1; CDR3 protein: CASHTGVSSYEQYF; CDR3 DNA: TGCGCCAGTCATACCGGGGTTAGCTCCTACGAGCAGTACTTC
D gene: TRBD1; clone size: NA; J gene: TRBJ1-4; V gene: TRBV6-1; CDR3 protein: CASSEARQGGGKLFF; CDR3 DNA: TGTGCCAGCAGTGAAGCGCGACAGGGAGGCGGAAAACTGTTTTTT
D gene: TRBD2; clone size: NA; J gene: TRBJ2-7; V gene: TRBV28; CDR3 protein: CASSFVAGAGEQYF; CDR3 DNA: TGTGCCAGCAGTTTCGTAGCGGGAGCGGGCGAGCAGTACTTC
D gene: TRBD1; clone size: NA; J gene: TRBJ1-5; V gene: TRBV5-6; CDR3 protein: CASTAKGQAANQPQHF; CDR3 DNA: TGTGCCAGCACCGCCAAGGGACAGGCGGCCAATCAGCCCCAGCATTTT
D gene: TRBD2; clone size: NA; J gene: TRBJ2-3; V gene: TRBV19; CDR3 protein: CASNEREGRKYF; CDR3 DNA: TGTGCCAGTAACGAGCGGGAGGGCCGAAAGTATTTT